This TCR beta chain is drawn from a study of identical twins. TCRdb reprocessed the 5' RACE reads via MiXCR and lists one record per CDR3 protein. The data show fewer than 800,000 distinct CDR3 sequences, with roughly 7.2% seen just once and 1.5% to 2% held by the top ten. General study findings and limits: Models, which agreed with sharing between unrelated individuals, nonetheless underestimated the out-of-frame TCR alpha sharing seen in monozygotic twins. The same donors were not followed; conclusions instead depended on cross-sectional statistical analysis. Fewer insertions were carried by abundant cord blood beta clonotypes, but none was seen in memory repertoires. Where out-of-frame alpha sequences were twin-shared, they showed excess low generation probability.

In the case of this clonotype: Its antigen is as yet unknown.

These sequences were also reported in another study, on yellow fever vaccine responses in identical twins.

The sequence was collected from a young woman in good health. Sequencing was carried out using PBMCs.

The CDR3 DNA is TGCGCCAGCAGCTTGGGGACAGGGGCCCCGGGCACTGAAGCTTTCTTT. Protein product: CASSLGTGAPGTEAFF. V and J are TRBV5-1 and TRBJ1-1, with 9 bases aligning to TRBD1. CDR3 length: 16 amino acids. Per germline, CDR1 SGHRS and CDR2 YFSETQ. With V trimmed by 0 bases and J by 4 bases, 7 bases remained unmatched.